What follows is one T cell receptor beta chain and its context. This clone was found a few times. Its antigen remains undetermined. Base qualities are not provided; no much larger clone lies one nucleotide away. TCRbeta CDR3 regions were profiled by bias-controlled multiplex PCR amplification of genomic DNA with the immunoSEQ Assay. From the authors' description of their analysis: To quantify the absolute abundance of each unique TCRbeta CDR3 region, the sequences were collapsed and filtered. Differential abundance was tested with two models: a binomial (Fisher-equivalent) model and a beta-binomial model that adds time-dependent variance fitted from healthy donors. Clones with fewer than 5 combined templates were removed, and differential abundance was called for clones with a Benjamini-Hochberg FDR below 0.01. The form v = (b*log(k)+a)^2 was used to model beta-binomial variance as a function of total template count across the two samples. Not all clones reach the TCRdb copy of this immuneACCESS table, which keeps in-frame sequences only. Checked studies attribute under half of the gap to unresolved V genes and leave the rest unexplained. The V and J calls and clone size are taken from that table; D and trimming were inferred from the DNA. For this sample the table gives under 100,000 clones, of which roughly 85% were detected only once. Jointly, the top ten make up 4% to 5.5% of the sample.

The record originates from a study of identifying expanded T cells in peripheral blood (dated by TCRdb to the late 2010s). For context, the study as a whole: Technical replicates were generated by sequencing separate aliquots of the same genomic DNA pool, and four replicates were compared pairwise. Points the paper makes about the study in general: Across all healthy-donor time intervals, the beta-binomial model significantly lowered both the number of clones called differentially abundant and the false-positive rate. The authors expected biological variance in healthy repertoires might increase further over much longer intervals such as months to years. Variance in clone template counts between approximately 2-week samples significantly increased with total template count across all healthy donors. Between technical replicates the binomial model flagged around 1.2 differentially abundant clones, whereas over about 2 weeks the binomial model flagged about 15 and over approximately four weeks 19 to 20.

During the collection period, no infections or other immune events were recorded for the healthy donors. To calibrate time-dependent variance in a beta-binomial model of T-cell clone differential abundance, blood repertoires from healthy donors were used as a training cohort. The training cohort was composed of roughly ten healthy donors, 3 female and 7 male. On average the donors were around 44 years old, and their ages spanned 29 to 64 years. Whole blood, obtained from a commercial supplier, was collected from each healthy donor at three time points spaced approximately two weeks apart. For immunosequencing, genomic DNA was extracted from whole blood that had not been sorted. V ends up 4 bases short and J 8 bases short, with an unmatched junction base count of 1. The CDR3 starts with the cysteine, ends with the phenylalanine, and has 13 residues. Only CDR3 DNA is held: 39 bases, read in frame from base 1. CDR1 and CDR2 are read off the germline V gene (reference sequence) as SEHNR and FQNEAQ.

Sequencing was done on a sample of blood. Rearrangement joined TRBV7-9 to TRBJ1-4; 10 central bases correspond to TRBD1. This receptor was identified in a person aged 18 to 75 in good health. The DNA is TGTGCCAGCAGCTGGACAGGGGGGGAAAAACTGTTTTTT. It encodes CASSWTGGEKLFF.